This T cell receptor (beta chain) was recovered during a study of CD8 T cells in Susac syndrome. Random hexamers were used to reverse transcribe about 0.5 to 1 ug of RNA. In TCRdb, the immunoSEQ multiplex PCR reads were re-called with MiXCR into one record per CDR3 protein. The repertoire consists of about 120,000 distinct CDR3 sequences, with roughly 95% occurring once and the leading ten covering roughly 0.13%. The CD8+ and CD4+ T cells were negatively isolated, with the TEMRA cells enriched by FACS. Trimming left V 0 bases short and J 2 bases short, with 13 bases between. Germline-derived CDR1 and CDR2 are SGHNT and YYREEE (reference sequence). This CDR3 has 16 amino acids.

This clonotype was sampled from a human donor with Susac syndrome. Sequenced sample: CD4+ T cells from PBMCs. The gene calls are TRBV5-4 and TRBJ2-3; a weak D match, TRBD2 (6 bases). CDR3 loop: CASSLVRESVTDTQYF. CDR3 nucleotides: TGTGCCAGCAGCTTGGTTCGGGAGTCGGTCACAGATACGCAGTATTTT.